This TCR beta chain was obtained from a study of shared clonotypes between healthy human individuals. Study-level points and caveats: The authors sampled blood alone, and tissue repertoires likely differ. Among non-shared clonotypes, generation probabilities were lower than among those shared by all four donors.

A roughly 200 ng quantity of DNA, 29,000 or so T cell genomes, went into the sorted-subset replicate PCRs. Assay used: immunoSEQ multiplex PCR; TCRdb lists only in-frame clones, some missing. The profile covers millions of clones, with about 92% appearing a single time and 0.13% to 0.15% taken by the ten largest. Regarding this clone: What it binds is not known.

Trimming cost V 6 bases and J 4 bases; bases outside gene matches: 2. This CDR3 contains 12 residues. Germline CDR1 ENHRY, CDR2 SYGVKD. The J gene is TRBJ1-2, the V gene TRBV10-3; 7 positions match TRBD1. The sample consisted of naive CD4+ T cells sorted from blood. As to subset: CD45RA+ positively selected. This receptor was identified in a man aged 18 to 29 in good health. The CDR3: CAIRGQTYGYTF. The CDR3 DNA reads as TGTGCCATCAGGGGACAGACCTATGGCTACACCTTC.